This is a list of T cell receptor beta chains from one sample in a study of cytomegalovirus exposure and HLA in healthy donors. Here immunoSEQ multiplex PCR was the method, and the copy in TCRdb shows in-frame clones only, minus some. Among some 170,000 clones listed, 75% to 90% were seen once. The source material was PBMCs. The receptors come from a young woman in good health and CMV-seronegative. Each CDR3 is given with its conserved first and last residue. The D gene is left open where the match is weak. For some rows the clone size is stated as once, few or many, or as a class when expanded; others skip it.

j_call clone_size d_call v_call cdr3_aa cdr3_nt
TRBJ1-1 - - TRBV19 CASSIRGEGTEAFF TGTGCCAGTAGTATACGGGGGGAAGGGACTGAAGCTTTCTTT
TRBJ1-5 medium-sized - TRBV2 CASSEDGDIHQPQHF TGTGCCAGCAGTGAAGATGGCGACATCCATCAGCCCCAGCATTTT
TRBJ1-4 - - TRBV15 CATRGADSSREKLFF TGTGCCACCCGGGGGGCGGACAGCTCCAGGGAAAAACTGTTTTTT
TRBJ1-2 - - TRBV14 CASSQRGTNYGYTF TGTGCCAGCAGCCAAAGGGGAACTAACTATGGCTACACCTTC
TRBJ2-1 - TRBD1 TRBV6-5 CATVPGQGREQFF TGTGCCACCGTCCCGGGACAGGGACGGGAGCAGTTCTTC
TRBJ1-2 - TRBD1 TRBV28 CASSSSTGHGYGYTF TGTGCCAGCAGTTCCTCGACAGGGCACGGCTATGGCTACACCTTC
TRBJ1-4 - - TRBV19 CASSIRQAANEKLFF TGTGCCAGTAGTATACGTCAGGCCGCTAATGAAAAACTGTTTTTT
TRBJ2-2 few - TRBV12-5 CASGLGTGGAGELFF TGTGCTAGTGGTTTGGGGACCGGGGGTGCCGGGGAGCTGTTTTTT
TRBJ2-1 - - TRBV27 CASGSRNNEQFF TGTGCCAGCGGATCGCGGAACAATGAGCAGTTCTTC
TRBJ1-1 once - TRBV9 CASSVDRGMNTEAFF TGTGCCAGCAGCGTAGATCGGGGAATGAACACTGAAGCTTTCTTT
TRBJ1-2 - TRBD1 TRBV6-1 CASSDPGGNYGYTF TGTGCCAGCAGCGATCCAGGGGGTAACTATGGCTACACCTTC
TRBJ1-1 - - TRBV2 CASSEGGGTEAFF TGTGCCAGCAGTGAAGGGGGAGGGACTGAAGCTTTCTTT
TRBJ1-3 - - TRBV14 CASSLLWPGNTIYF TGTGCCAGCAGCCTCCTCTGGCCTGGAAACACCATATATTTT
TRBJ2-2 - - TRBV6-5 CATGNSETTGELFF TGTGCCACCGGGAATAGCGAGACCACCGGGGAGCTGTTTTTT
TRBJ2-7 - TRBD2 TRBV13 CASSLGRGTSPAYEQYF TGTGCCAGCAGCTTAGGCCGGGGGACTAGCCCGGCCTACGAGCAGTACTTC
TRBJ2-1 - TRBD2 TRBV19 CASKLAGTGDEQFF TGTGCCAGTAAGCTAGCGGGCACCGGGGATGAGCAGTTCTTC
TRBJ2-7 - - TRBV6-4 CASSNDLGCSYEQYF TGTGCCAGCAGCAACGACCTAGGCTGTTCCTACGAGCAGTACTTC
TRBJ2-3 - TRBD2 TRBV27 CASRLAGTVADTQYF TGTGCCAGCCGACTAGCGGGAACCGTTGCAGATACGCAGTATTTT
TRBJ1-2 - - TRBV30 CAWTNGNYGYTF TGTGCCTGGACCAATGGCAACTATGGCTACACCTTC
TRBJ2-3 - TRBD2 TRBV9 CASSVQAGSTDTQYF TGTGCCAGCAGCGTTCAAGCGGGGAGCACAGATACGCAGTATTTT
TRBJ2-1 - TRBD2 TRBV18 CASNSGGDPYNEQFF TGTGCCAGCAATTCCGGGGGGGACCCTTACAATGAGCAGTTCTTC
TRBJ1-2 - TRBD1 TRBV4-1 CASSQGGQGLPYGYTF TGCGCCAGCAGCCAAGGTGGACAGGGACTCCCCTATGGCTACACCTTC
TRBJ1-1 - - TRBV18 CASSELRETEAFF TGTGCCAGCTCAGAGCTTAGAGAGACTGAAGCTTTCTTT
TRBJ1-6 - - TRBV30 CAGKQGENSPLHF TGTGCCGGAAAACAGGGTGAAAATTCACCCCTCCACTTT
TRBJ2-7 - TRBD2 TRBV29-1 CSFKRDGNREQYF TGCAGCTTCAAGCGGGACGGGAATCGCGAGCAGTACTTC
TRBJ2-1 - TRBD2 TRBV9 CASSEEATSGRPSSGEFF TGTGCCAGCAGCGAGGAGGCTACTAGCGGGAGGCCCTCTTCGGGGGAGTTCTTC
TRBJ2-3 - - TRBV27 CASSPLSGPRGDTQYF TGTGCCAGCAGTCCACTCTCCGGGCCTCGGGGAGATACGCAGTATTTT
TRBJ1-5 - - TRBV10-2 CASSESRDQPQHF TGCGCCAGCAGTGAGTCGAGGGATCAGCCCCAGCATTTT
TRBJ2-7 - TRBD2 TRBV5-4 CASTDGDSGRGYEQYF TGTGCCAGCACCGACGGGGATAGCGGGCGGGGCTACGAGCAGTACTTC
TRBJ2-7 - TRBD2 TRBV27 CASSLTGPRLAGKGYEQYF TGTGCCAGCAGTTTAACGGGCCCCCGACTAGCGGGGAAAGGGTACGAGCAGTACTTC
TRBJ1-6 - TRBD1 TRBV10-2 CASSVGDRARNSPLHF TGCGCCAGCAGTGTAGGGGACAGGGCTCGCAATTCACCCCTCCACTTT
TRBJ2-7 - - TRBV5-5 CASTQQGFSPYEQYF TGTGCCAGCACCCAGCAGGGGTTCAGTCCCTACGAGCAGTACTTC
TRBJ1-1 few - TRBV15 CATSRDNSGGTEAFF TGTGCCACCAGCAGAGATAACTCTGGGGGGACTGAAGCTTTCTTT
TRBJ1-2 once - TRBV2 CAGTTYLSYGYTF TGTGCCGGCACTACCTATTTATCGTATGGCTACACCTTC
TRBJ1-6 - - TRBV7-9 CASSLSRGTNSPLHF TGTGCCAGCAGCTTAAGCAGGGGAACTAATTCACCCCTCCACTTT
TRBJ1-1 - - TRBV7-8 CASSLQVSNTEAFF TGTGCCAGCAGCTTACAGGTCTCGAACACTGAAGCTTTCTTT
TRBJ1-2 once TRBD1 TRBV15 CATGRDRNYGYTF TGTGCCACCGGCAGGGACAGAAACTATGGCTACACCTTC
TRBJ1-2 - - TRBV29-1 CSAHETELGYGYTF TGCAGCGCGCACGAGACAGAGCTGGGCTATGGCTACACCTTC